This T cell receptor (beta chain) is drawn from a study of technical replicates of blood from a handful of donors (dated by TCRdb to 2016 to 2017). Library preparation employed the immunoSEQ multiplex PCR assay. Not all clones reach the TCRdb copy of this immuneACCESS table, which keeps in-frame sequences only. Checked studies attribute under half of the gap to unresolved V genes and leave the rest unexplained. The sample table records approximately 73,000 clones; around 92% of these occur just once. Of the sample, 0.35% to 0.4% is held by the ten largest clones. CDR1 and CDR2 are drawn from the germline V gene: MDHEN, SYDVKM. Spanning cysteine to phenylalanine, the CDR3 consists of 15 amino acids. The only DNA kept is the CDR3, 45 bases in frame from the first base. V is cut by 10 bases and J by 2 bases, and the space between the germline ends is 18 bases. For this clone: What antigen it recognizes has not been identified. Base-call qualities are not available, and no considerably larger clone is one nucleotide away.

The chain employs TRBV28 and TRBJ1-5; tentative D gene TRBD1, with 6 bases matching. The sequence was collected from a human donor in good health. The sample comprised T cells isolated from PBMCs. The sequence in DNA is TGTGCCACTTACTCCACAGGGATAGGCAATCAGCCCCAGCATTTT. Its translation reads: CATYSTGIGNQPQHF.